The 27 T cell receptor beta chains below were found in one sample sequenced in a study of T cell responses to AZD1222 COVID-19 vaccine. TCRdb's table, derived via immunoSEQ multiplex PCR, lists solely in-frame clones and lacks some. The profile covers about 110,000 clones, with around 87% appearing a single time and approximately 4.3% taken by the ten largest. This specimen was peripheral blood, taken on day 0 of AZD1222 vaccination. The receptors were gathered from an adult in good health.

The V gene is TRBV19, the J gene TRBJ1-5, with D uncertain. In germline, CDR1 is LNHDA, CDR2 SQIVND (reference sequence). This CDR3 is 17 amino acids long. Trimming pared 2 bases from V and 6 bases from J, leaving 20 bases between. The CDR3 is CASSISTPSGFGQPQHF. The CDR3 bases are TGTGCCAGTAGTATATCAACCCCATCGGGGTTCGGTCAGCCCCAGCATTTT.

CDR3 nucleotide sequence: TGTGCCAGCAGCCTTGGGGGCAAACTGTTTTTT. Protein sequence: CASSLGGKLFF. The chain employs TRBV7-2 and TRBJ1-4; TRBD1 is a possible D gene (6 bases). V lost 5 bases and J lost 11, with 9 bases in between. The CDR3 runs 11 residues. The germline gives CDR1 SGHTA, CDR2 FQGNSA. Combining the CDR3 with reference TRBV7-2 and TRBJ1-4 gives the whole variable domain GAGVSQSPSNKVTEKGKDVELRCDPISGHTALYWYRQSLGQGLEFLIYFQGNSAPDKSGLPSDRFSAERTGGSVSTLTIQRTQQEDSAVYLCASSLGGKLFFGSGTQLSVL.

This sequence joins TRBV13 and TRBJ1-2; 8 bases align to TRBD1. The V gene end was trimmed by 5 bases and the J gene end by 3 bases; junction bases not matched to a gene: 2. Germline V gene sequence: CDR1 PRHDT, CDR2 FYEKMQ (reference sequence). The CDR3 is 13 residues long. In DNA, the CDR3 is TGTGCCAGCAGCCCGACAGGGGACTATGGCTACACCTTC. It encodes CASSPTGDYGYTF.

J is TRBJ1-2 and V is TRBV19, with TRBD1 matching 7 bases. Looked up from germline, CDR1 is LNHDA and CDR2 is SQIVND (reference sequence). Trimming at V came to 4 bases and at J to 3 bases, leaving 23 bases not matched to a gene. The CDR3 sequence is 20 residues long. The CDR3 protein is CASSTPLPGTARGWDYGYTF. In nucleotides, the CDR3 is TGTGCCAGTAGTACGCCCCTACCCGGGACAGCGAGGGGATGGGACTATGGCTACACCTTC.

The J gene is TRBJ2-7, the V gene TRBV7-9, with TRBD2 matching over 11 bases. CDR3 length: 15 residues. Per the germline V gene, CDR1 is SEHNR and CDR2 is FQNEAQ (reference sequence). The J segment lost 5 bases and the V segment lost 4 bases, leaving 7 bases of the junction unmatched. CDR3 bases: TGTGCCAGCAGCTACACTAGCGGGAGTCTCGACGAGCAGTACTTC. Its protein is CASSYTSGSLDEQYF. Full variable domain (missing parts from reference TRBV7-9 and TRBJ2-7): DTGVSQNPRHKITKRGQNVTFRCDPISEHNRLYWYRQTLGQGPEFLTYFQNEAQLEKSRLLSDRFSAERPKGSFSTLEIQRTEQGDSAMYLCASSYTSGSLDEQYFGPGTRLTVT.

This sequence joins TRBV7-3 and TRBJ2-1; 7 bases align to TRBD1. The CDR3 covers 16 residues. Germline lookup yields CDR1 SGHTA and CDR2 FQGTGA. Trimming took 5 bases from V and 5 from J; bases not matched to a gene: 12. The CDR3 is CASSPADRVGNNEQFF. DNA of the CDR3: TGTGCCAGCAGCCCAGCCGACAGGGTGGGGAACAATGAGCAGTTCTTC.

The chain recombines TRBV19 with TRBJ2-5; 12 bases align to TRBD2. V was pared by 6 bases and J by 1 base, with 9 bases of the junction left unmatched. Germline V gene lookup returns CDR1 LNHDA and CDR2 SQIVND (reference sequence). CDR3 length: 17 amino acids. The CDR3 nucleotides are TGTGCCAGTAGGCCATGGACTAGCGGGAATGCCCAAGAGACCCAGTACTTC. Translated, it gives CASRPWTSGNAQETQYF.

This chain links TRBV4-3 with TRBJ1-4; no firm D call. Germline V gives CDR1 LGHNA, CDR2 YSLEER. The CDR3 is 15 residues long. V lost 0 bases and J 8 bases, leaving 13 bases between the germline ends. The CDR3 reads CASSQDLDQREKLFF. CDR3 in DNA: TGCGCCAGCAGCCAAGATTTGGACCAGAGGGAAAAACTGTTTTTT.

The CDR3 is CASSFAQGRQPQHF. The CDR3 nucleotides are TGTGCCAGCAGCTTCGCACAGGGGCGGCAGCCCCAGCATTTT. The chain employs TRBV6-5 and TRBJ1-5; 7 nucleotides line up with TRBD1. This CDR3 spans 14 amino acids. The J segment lost 7 bases and the V segment lost 6 bases, leaving 9 bases of the junction unmatched. Germline V gene data show CDR1 as MNHEY and CDR2 as SVGAGI.

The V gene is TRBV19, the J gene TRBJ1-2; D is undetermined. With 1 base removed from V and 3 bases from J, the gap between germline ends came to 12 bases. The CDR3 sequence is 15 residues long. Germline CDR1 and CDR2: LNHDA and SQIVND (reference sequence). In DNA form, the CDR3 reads TGTGCCAGTAGTATAGTTCACCAGAGAGACTATGGCTACACCTTC. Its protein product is CASSIVHQRDYGYTF.

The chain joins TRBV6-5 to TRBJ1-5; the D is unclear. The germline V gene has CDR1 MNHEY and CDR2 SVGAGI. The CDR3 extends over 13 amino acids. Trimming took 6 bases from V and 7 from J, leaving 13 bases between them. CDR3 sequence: CASSRRPEQPQHF. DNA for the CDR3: TGTGCCAGCAGCCGGAGACCTGAACAGCCCCAGCATTTT.

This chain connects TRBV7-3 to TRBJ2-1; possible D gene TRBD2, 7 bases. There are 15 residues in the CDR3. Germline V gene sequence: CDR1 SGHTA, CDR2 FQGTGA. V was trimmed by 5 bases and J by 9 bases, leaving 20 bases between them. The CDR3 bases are TGTGCCAGCAGCCCCTGGGGGGGGGCCGTGGCTGAGCAGTTCTTC. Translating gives CASSPWGGAVAEQFF.

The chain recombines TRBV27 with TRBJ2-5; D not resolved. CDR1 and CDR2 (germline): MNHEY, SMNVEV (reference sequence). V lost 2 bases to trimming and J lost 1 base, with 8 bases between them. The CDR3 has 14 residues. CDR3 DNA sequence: TGTGCCAGCAGTTTAATCTGGGGCCAAGAGACCCAGTACTTC. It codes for CASSLIWGQETQYF.

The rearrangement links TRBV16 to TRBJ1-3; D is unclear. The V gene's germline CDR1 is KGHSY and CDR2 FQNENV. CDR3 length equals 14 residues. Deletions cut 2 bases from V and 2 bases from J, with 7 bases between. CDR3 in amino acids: CASSQDTPGNTIYF. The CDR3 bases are TGTGCCAGCAGCCAAGATACTCCTGGAAACACCATATATTTT.

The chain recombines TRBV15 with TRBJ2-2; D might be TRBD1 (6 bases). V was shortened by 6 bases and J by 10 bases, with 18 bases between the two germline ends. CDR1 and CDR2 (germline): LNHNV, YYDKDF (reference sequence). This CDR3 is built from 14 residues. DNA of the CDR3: TGTGCCACCAGTAGACAGGTAGAATATCCGGAGCTGTTTTTT. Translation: CATSRQVEYPELFF.

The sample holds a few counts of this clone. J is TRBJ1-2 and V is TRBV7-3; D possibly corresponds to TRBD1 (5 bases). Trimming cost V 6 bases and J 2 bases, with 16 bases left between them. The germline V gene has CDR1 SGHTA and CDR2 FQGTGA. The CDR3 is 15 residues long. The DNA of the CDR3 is TGTGCCAGCAGTGCTGGGGCAAATCTGAACTATGGCTACACCTTC. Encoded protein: CASSAGANLNYGYTF.

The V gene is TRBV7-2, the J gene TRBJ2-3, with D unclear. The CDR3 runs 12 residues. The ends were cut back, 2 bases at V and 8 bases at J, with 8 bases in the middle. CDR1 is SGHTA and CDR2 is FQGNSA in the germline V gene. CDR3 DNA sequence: TGTGCCAGCAGCTTACAATCCGGTACGCAGTATTTT. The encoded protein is CASSLQSGTQYF.

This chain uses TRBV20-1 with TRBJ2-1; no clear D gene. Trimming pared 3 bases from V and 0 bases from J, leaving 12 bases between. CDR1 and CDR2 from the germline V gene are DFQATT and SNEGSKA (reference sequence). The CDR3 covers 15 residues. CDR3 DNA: TGCAGTGCTAGTGGAGTCGCGGCCTCCTACAATGAGCAGTTCTTC. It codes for CSASGVAASYNEQFF.

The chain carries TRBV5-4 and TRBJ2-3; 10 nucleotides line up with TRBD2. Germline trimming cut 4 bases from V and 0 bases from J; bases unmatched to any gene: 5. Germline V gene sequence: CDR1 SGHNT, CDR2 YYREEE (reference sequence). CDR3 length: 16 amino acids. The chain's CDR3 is CASSTERGGSTDTQYF. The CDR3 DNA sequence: TGTGCCAGCAGCACGGAGCGGGGGGGGAGCACAGATACGCAGTATTTT.

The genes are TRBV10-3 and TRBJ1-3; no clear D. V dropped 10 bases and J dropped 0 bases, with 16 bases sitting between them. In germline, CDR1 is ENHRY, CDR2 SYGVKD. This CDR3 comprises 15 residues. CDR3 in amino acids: CATRATVLSGNTIYF. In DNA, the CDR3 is TGTGCCACCCGGGCCACCGTCCTCTCTGGAAACACCATATATTTT.

CDR3 DNA: TGCGCCAGCAGCCAAGGTACCCAGGGGGTTACCTACGAGCAGTACTTC. Translation: CASSQGTQGVTYEQYF. This sequence joins TRBV4-3 and TRBJ2-7; the match to TRBD1 covers 7 bases. V lost 1 base to trimming and J lost 2 bases; unmatched junction nucleotides: 8. This CDR3 has 16 amino acids. Germline V gives CDR1 LGHNA, CDR2 YSLEER.

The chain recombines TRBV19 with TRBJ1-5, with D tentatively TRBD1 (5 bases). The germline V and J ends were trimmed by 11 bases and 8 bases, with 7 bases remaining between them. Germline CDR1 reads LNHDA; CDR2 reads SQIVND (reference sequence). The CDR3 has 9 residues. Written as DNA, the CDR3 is TGTGCCTCGGGGGAGCCCCAGCATTTT. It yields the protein CASGEPQHF.

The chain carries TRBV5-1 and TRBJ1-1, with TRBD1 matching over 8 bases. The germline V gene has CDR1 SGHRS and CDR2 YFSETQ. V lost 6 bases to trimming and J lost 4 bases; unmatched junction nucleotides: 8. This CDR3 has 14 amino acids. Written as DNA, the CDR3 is TGCGCCAGCACAGGGGGCGCGGTACGCACTGAAGCTTTCTTT. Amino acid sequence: CASTGGAVRTEAFF.

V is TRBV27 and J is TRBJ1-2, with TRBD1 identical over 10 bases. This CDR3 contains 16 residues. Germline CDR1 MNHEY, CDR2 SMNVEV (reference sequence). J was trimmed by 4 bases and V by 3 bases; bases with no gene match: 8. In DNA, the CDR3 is TGTGCCAGCAGTTTGGACAGGGGGTCGCCGGGCTATGGCTACACCTTC. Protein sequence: CASSLDRGSPGYGYTF.

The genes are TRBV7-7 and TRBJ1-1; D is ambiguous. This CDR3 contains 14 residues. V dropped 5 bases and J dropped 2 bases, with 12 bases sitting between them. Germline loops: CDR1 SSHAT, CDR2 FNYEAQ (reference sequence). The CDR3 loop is CASSPLAVNTEAFF. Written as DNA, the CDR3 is TGTGCCAGCAGCCCCCTCGCGGTCAACACTGAAGCTTTCTTT.

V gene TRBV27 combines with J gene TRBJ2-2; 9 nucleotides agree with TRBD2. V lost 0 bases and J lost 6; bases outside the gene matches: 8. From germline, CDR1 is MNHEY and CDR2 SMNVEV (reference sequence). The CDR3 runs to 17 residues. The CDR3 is CASSLSRIAGVPGELFF. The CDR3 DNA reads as TGTGCCAGCAGTTTATCCCGGATAGCGGGAGTCCCCGGGGAGCTGTTTTTT.

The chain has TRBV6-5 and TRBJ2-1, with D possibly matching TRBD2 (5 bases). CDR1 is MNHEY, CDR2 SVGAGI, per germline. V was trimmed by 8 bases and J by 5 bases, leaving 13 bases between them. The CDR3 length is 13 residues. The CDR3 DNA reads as TGTGCCAGCGAGGGCTGGACGAACAATGAGCAGTTCTTC. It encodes CASEGWTNNEQFF.